The 31 T cell receptor beta chains reported below all come from one sample, sequenced in a study of cytomegalovirus exposure and HLA in healthy donors. The PCR ran on 60 Vbeta and 13 Jbeta primers. Produced via immunoSEQ multiplex PCR; TCRdb's table is partial and in-frame only. The data contain about 90,000 clones, around four fifths of them singletons. The sequencing input was PBMCs. These receptors were obtained from a boy aged 5-17 years in good health and CMV-seronegative.

The chain recombines TRBV27 with TRBJ1-5; D may be TRBD1 (6 bases). Trimming shortened V by 6 bases and J by 0 bases, and 9 bases separated the two germline ends. From germline, CDR1 is MNHEY and CDR2 SMNVEV (reference sequence). This CDR3 comprises 14 residues. Written as DNA, the CDR3 is TGTGCCAGCAGAGGACAGTTTAGCAATCAGCCCCAGCATTTT. This encodes CASRGQFSNQPQHF.

The V and J genes are TRBV6-4 and TRBJ2-3; TRBD1 is a possible D gene (5 bases). The CDR3 spans 14 residues. Germline V gene lookup returns CDR1 MRHNA and CDR2 SNTAGT. V was cut by 2 bases and J by 4 bases, with 10 bases left in between. The CDR3 bases are TGTGCCAGCAGTGACGTGCAGGGCGCAGATACGCAGTATTTT. Protein sequence: CASSDVQGADTQYF.

The chain combines TRBV7-6 with TRBJ2-1, with a possible D match to TRBD1 (6 bases). This CDR3 is 15 amino acids long. Germline CDR1 and CDR2: SGHVS and FNYEAQ. V shed 7 bases and J shed 2 bases, with 15 bases lying between them. CDR3 sequence: CASISEGQPYNEQFF. CDR3 DNA sequence: TGTGCCAGCATCTCCGAAGGACAGCCCTACAATGAGCAGTTCTTC.

The CDR3 DNA reads TGTGCCTGGACCCTGGGGGACTCCCTCTACGAGCAGTACTTC. Its protein is CAWTLGDSLYEQYF. The rearrangement links TRBV30 to TRBJ2-7, with a weak D call TRBD2 (6 bases). The CDR3 loop spans 14 amino acids. The V gene lost 4 bases and the J gene lost 3 bases, with 16 bases spanning the gap. Germline CDR1 reads GTSNPN; CDR2 reads SVGIG (reference sequence).

This rearrangement joins TRBV20-1 to TRBJ1-2; D is unclear. The CDR3 extends over 11 amino acids. Germline V gives CDR1 DFQATT, CDR2 SNEGSKA (reference sequence). V was shortened by 2 bases and J by 4 bases, with 5 bases between the two germline ends. The CDR3 coding sequence is TGCAGTGCTAGACTTTCCTATGGCTACACCTTC. It translates to CSARLSYGYTF.

Only a few counts were recorded for this clone. J is TRBJ1-1 and V is TRBV2; unclear D gene. V lost 5 bases to trimming and J lost 11 bases, with 18 bases between them. Germline loops: CDR1 SNHLY, CDR2 FYNNEI. The CDR3 is 13 amino acids. CDR3 sequence: CASSHLTPKQAFF. CDR3 DNA sequence: TGTGCCAGCAGTCATTTGACCCCTAAACAGGCTTTCTTT.

The chain employs TRBV5-4 and TRBJ2-1; 12 nucleotides line up with TRBD2. V was pared by 4 bases and J by 3 bases, with 5 bases of the junction left unmatched. Germline values: CDR1 SGHNT, CDR2 YYREEE (reference sequence). This CDR3 comprises 16 residues. In DNA, the CDR3 is TGTGCCAGCAGCAGCGGACTAGCGGGGAGCTACAATGAGCAGTTCTTC. Translated, it gives CASSSGLAGSYNEQFF.

The rearrangement joins TRBV30 to TRBJ1-4; 10 bases agree with TRBD1. The length of the CDR3 is 14 residues. Germline V CDR1 and CDR2: GTSNPN, SVGIG (reference sequence). J was trimmed by 0 bases and V by 5 bases; bases with no gene match: 0. In DNA, the CDR3 is TGTGCCTGGGGACAGGGGGCAACTAATGAAAAACTGTTTTTT. Its translation is CAWGQGATNEKLFF. The entire variable domain, with the rest obtained from reference TRBV30 and TRBJ1-4, is as follows: SQTIHQWPATLVQPVGSPLSLECTVEGTSNPNLYWYRQAAGRGLQLLFYSVGIGQISSEVPQNLSASRPQDRQFILSSKKLLLSDSGFYLCAWGQGATNEKLFFGSGTQLSVL.

This clone was seen more than once but under ten times. The V gene is TRBV7-9, the J gene TRBJ1-4; TRBD1 matches 8 bases. V lost 3 bases to trimming and J lost 8 bases; unmatched junction nucleotides: 8. This CDR3 is 15 amino acids long. Germline V gene sequence: CDR1 SEHNR, CDR2 FQNEAQ (reference sequence). This CDR3 is CASSFRTGLEEKLFF. The DNA of the CDR3 is TGTGCCAGCAGCTTTAGGACAGGGCTCGAAGAAAAACTGTTTTTT.

J is TRBJ2-1 and V is TRBV9, with 10 positions matching TRBD1. Germline V gene sequence: CDR1 SGDLS, CDR2 YYNGEE. With V trimmed by 3 bases and J by 4 bases, 4 bases remained unmatched. This CDR3 has 15 amino acids. The CDR3 DNA sequence: TGTGCCAGCAGCGCTCCGGGACAGGGGTACAATGAGCAGTTCTTC. Its translation is CASSAPGQGYNEQFF.

This chain links TRBV7-9 with TRBJ2-1, with D uncertain. The CDR3 is 16 residues long. The V end lost 4 bases, the J end lost 0 bases, and 13 bases lay between the germline ends. Germline CDR1 reads SEHNR; CDR2 reads FQNEAQ (reference sequence). CDR3 region: CASSSFAETSYNEQFF. CDR3 coding DNA: TGTGCCAGCAGCTCTTTTGCGGAGACCTCCTACAATGAGCAGTTCTTC.

In DNA, the CDR3 is TGTGCCAGCAGTTTTCGCGGTCCGATCTACGAGCAGTACTTC. Its protein is CASSFRGPIYEQYF. The chain links TRBV27 to TRBJ2-7; D ambiguous. Trimming pared 3 bases from V and 3 bases from J, leaving 12 bases between. The CDR3 is made up of 14 amino acids. Germline V gene sequence: CDR1 MNHEY, CDR2 SMNVEV (reference sequence).

J is TRBJ2-5 and V is TRBV9, with TRBD2 matching over 9 bases. CDR1 SGDLS and CDR2 YYNGEE come from the germline V gene. The CDR3 runs 15 residues. V lost 3 bases to trimming and J lost 2 bases; unmatched junction nucleotides: 5. As DNA, the CDR3 is TGTGCCAGCAGCGGTAGCGGGGGCCCTCAAGAGACCCAGTACTTC. Protein: CASSGSGGPQETQYF.

The J gene is TRBJ2-1, the V gene TRBV28; TRBD1 agrees at 9 bases. The V gene's germline CDR1 is MDHEN and CDR2 SYDVKM. V shed 2 bases, J shed 6 bases, and the junction held 5 bases outside the gene matches. The CDR3 runs to 15 residues. The CDR3 sequence: CASSLGTGSGNEQFF. CDR3 sequence (DNA): TGTGCCAGCAGTTTAGGGACAGGGAGCGGCAATGAGCAGTTCTTC.

Notes on this clone: The sample carries other DNA sequences with the same CDR3. Here the CDR3 reads CASSYSGGTGELFF. CDR3 in DNA: TGTGCCAGCAGTTACTCCGGGGGCACCGGGGAGCTGTTTTTT. The V call is TRBV6-5, the J call TRBJ2-2, with TRBD2 as a possible D gene (6 bases). The CDR3 has 14 residues. Germline V gene data show CDR1 as MNHEY and CDR2 as SVGAGI. With 0 bases removed from V and 4 bases from J, the gap between germline ends came to 6 bases.

V is TRBV10-3 and J is TRBJ1-4; a possible D gene is TRBD1 (5 bases). Trimming removed 0 bases from V and 3 bases from J, with 8 bases in between. This CDR3 is built from 15 residues. The germline gives CDR1 ENHRY, CDR2 SYGVKD. CDR3 DNA sequence: TGTGCCATCAGTGAGTCAGCGGGGGCTAATGAAAAACTGTTTTTT. As protein: CAISESAGANEKLFF.

The rearrangement uses TRBV6-4 and TRBJ2-1, with 7 bases matching TRBD2. The V gene end was trimmed by 3 bases and the J gene end by 2 bases; junction bases not matched to a gene: 4. This CDR3 is 15 amino acids long. Germline loops: CDR1 MRHNA, CDR2 SNTAGT. Written as DNA, the CDR3 is TGTGCCAGCAGTGATAGGGCGGGGGCCTACAATGAGCAGTTCTTC. This translates into CASSDRAGAYNEQFF.

The chain recombines TRBV11-2 with TRBJ1-1, with a possible D match to TRBD1 (6 bases). Germline CDR1 reads SGHAT; CDR2 reads FQNNGV. The CDR3 is 18 residues long. The V gene lost 5 bases and the J gene lost 0 bases, with 22 bases spanning the gap. The CDR3 here is CASSRSPPGAIMNTEAFF. DNA of the CDR3: TGTGCCAGCAGCCGAAGTCCTCCAGGGGCAATCATGAACACTGAAGCTTTCTTT.

This chain links TRBV6-5 with TRBJ2-7; perhaps TRBD2 as D (5 bases). Per the germline V gene, CDR1 is MNHEY and CDR2 is SVGAGI. This CDR3 comprises 14 residues. Between the trimmed V and J ends, which lost 7 bases and 0 bases, there was a span of 13 bases. As DNA, the CDR3 is TGTGCCAGCAATCAGGAAGGGAGCTCCTACGAGCAGTACTTC. Translating it yields CASNQEGSSYEQYF.

The chain recombines TRBV4-1 with TRBJ1-3, with D tentatively TRBD1 (5 bases). Germline V gene sequence: CDR1 MGHRA, CDR2 YSYEKL. The length of the CDR3 is 21 residues. V gave up 0 bases and J gave up 0 bases, with 24 bases separating them. CDR3 in DNA: TGCGCCAGCAGCCAAGAAATCCTCCAGGGCGCCCTTCGATACTCTGGAAACACCATATATTTT. Translating gives CASSQEILQGALRYSGNTIYF.

The chain is built from TRBV19 and TRBJ2-3; 7 positions match TRBD1. V trimming: 6 bases; J trimming: 5 bases; junction bases outside the gene matches: 5. Germline V gene lookup returns CDR1 LNHDA and CDR2 SQIVND (reference sequence). The CDR3 length is 13 residues. The CDR3 spells CASSRQGEDTQYF. DNA of the CDR3: TGTGCCAGTAGCAGACAGGGTGAAGATACGCAGTATTTT.

The chain is built from TRBV25-1 and TRBJ2-5, with TRBD2 matching 8 bases. The junction had 12 bases not matched to a gene; V was cut back by 4 bases and J by 2 bases. The germline V gene encodes CDR1 MGHDK and CDR2 SYGVNS. CDR3 length: 17 amino acids. The CDR3 reads CASSVTQTSAPQETQYF. Written as DNA, the CDR3 is TGTGCCAGCAGTGTCACCCAGACTAGCGCACCACAAGAGACCCAGTACTTC.

The chain has TRBV6-5 and TRBJ1-1; possibly TRBD1 for D (5 bases). The V end lost 2 bases, the J end lost 1 base, and 8 bases lay between the germline ends. In germline, CDR1 is MNHEY, CDR2 SVGAGI. CDR3 length equals 14 residues. The CDR3 spells CASSYRGGNTEAFF. DNA of the CDR3: TGTGCCAGCAGTTACAGGGGTGGGAACACTGAAGCTTTCTTT.

The V call is TRBV7-8, the J call TRBJ2-7; D perhaps matches TRBD2 (6 bases). CDR1 and CDR2 (germline): SGHVS, FQNEAQ. CDR3 length: 15 amino acids. The germline V and J ends were trimmed by 2 bases and 0 bases, with 11 bases remaining between them. The CDR3, as DNA: TGTGCCAGCAGCTTAATCATAGCGGTCTCCTACGAGCAGTACTTC. Amino acids: CASSLIIAVSYEQYF.

This clone appeared a few times. The rearrangement links TRBV28 to TRBJ1-1; 7 bases are a match to TRBD1. CDR3 length: 13 residues. Trimming at V came to 8 bases and at J to 7 bases, leaving 10 bases not matched to a gene. CDR1 MDHEN and CDR2 SYDVKM come from the germline V gene. This chain's CDR3 is CASSRGGFGEAFF. The CDR3 DNA is TGTGCCAGCTCTAGAGGGGGCTTCGGTGAAGCTTTCTTT.

This chain connects TRBV29-1 to TRBJ2-1; 9 nucleotides line up with TRBD1. With V trimmed by 5 bases and J by 7 bases, 9 bases remained unmatched. The germline gives CDR1 SQVTM, CDR2 ANQGSEA. The CDR3 has 14 residues. CDR3 loop: CSVFGTGLGNEQFF. The CDR3 coding sequence is TGCAGCGTTTTCGGGACAGGGTTAGGGAATGAGCAGTTCTTC.

The table lists this clone with a count of one. The chain employs TRBV7-9 and TRBJ2-3; D is possibly TRBD1 (6 bases). Germline CDR1 reads SEHNR; CDR2 reads FQNEAQ (reference sequence). Trimming removed 4 bases at V and 4 bases at J, with 15 bases between. CDR3 size: 15 residues. In DNA, the CDR3 is TGTGCCAGCAGCTCATCGACAGGTAGGCCAGATACGCAGTATTTT. Its protein product is CASSSSTGRPDTQYF.

The chain links TRBV7-6 to TRBJ1-1; 8 bases are a match to TRBD1. From germline, CDR1 is SGHVS and CDR2 FNYEAQ. This CDR3 region has 15 residues. The J segment lost 0 bases and the V segment lost 5 bases, leaving 5 bases of the junction unmatched. The CDR3 nucleotides read TGTGCCAGCAGCAATCGACAGGGGTTGAACACTGAAGCTTTCTTT. Its translation is CASSNRQGLNTEAFF. Complete variable domain (other parts from reference TRBV7-6 and TRBJ1-1): GAGVSQSPRYKVTKRGQDVALRCDPISGHVSLYWYRQALGQGPEFLTYFNYEAQQDKSGLPNDRFSAERPEGSISTLTIQRTEQRDSAMYRCASSNRQGLNTEAFFGQGTRLTVV.

The chain links TRBV7-6 to TRBJ1-2; the D is unclear. V lost 1 base and J lost 4, with 10 bases in between. Germline V CDR1 and CDR2: SGHVS, FNYEAQ. This CDR3 spans 14 amino acids. CDR3 in DNA: TGTGCCAGCAGCTTAGGTTCCCAGTTCTATGGCTACACCTTC. Protein product: CASSLGSQFYGYTF.

The chain uses TRBV2 and TRBJ2-2; 9 positions agree with TRBD2. With 6 bases clipped from V and 5 bases from J, the junction kept 7 bases outside the gene matches. Germline assignment: CDR1 SNHLY and CDR2 FYNNEI. The CDR3 consists of 15 residues. DNA for the CDR3: TGTGCCAGCAGCCGACTAGCGGAAAAAACCGGGGAGCTGTTTTTT. This sequence encodes CASSRLAEKTGELFF.

This chain joins TRBV7-6 and TRBJ1-3, with D perhaps TRBD1 (5 bases). CDR3 length: 16 residues. Germline V gives CDR1 SGHVS, CDR2 FNYEAQ. The V and J ends lost 6 bases and 0 bases respectively, with 15 bases between them. The CDR3 DNA is TGTGCCAGCAGTAACCGGGACTATAGCTCTGGAAACACCATATATTTT. This gives the protein CASSNRDYSSGNTIYF.